The rows below give T cell receptor beta chains drawn from one sample of a study of cytomegalovirus exposure and HLA in healthy donors. TCRdb's copy holds only in-frame clones and misses some; the assay was immunoSEQ multiplex PCR. Of around 98,000 clones in the sample, under 75% are singletons; the top ten hold 1.2%. The specimen sequenced was PBMCs. Receptors originate from a female donor in good health and CMV-seronegative. Each CDR3 is given with its conserved first and last residue. Some rows have no size entry. The others give once, few or many, or a class for an expanded clone.

clone_size v_call cdr3_aa
NA TRBV6-5 CASRGNYDGYTF
once TRBV18 CASSPSPGTGAGELFF
NA TRBV6-1 CASSPPGGEGQPQHF
NA TRBV5-8 CASSSSQLFPYEQYF
NA TRBV11-3 CASSFEPPYEQYF
NA TRBV19 CASSNQGGSYNSPLHF
NA TRBV5-1 CASKLNTGELFF
few TRBV18 CASSRLAANGELFF
once TRBV18 CASSPMMLQGGNTEAFF
NA TRBV4-3 CASSQEASGASGMLNIQYF
NA TRBV4-2 CASSPSGANVLTF
NA TRBV5-4 CASSLASGGNNEQFF
NA TRBV19 CASSLHRFSNQPQHF
NA TRBV18 CASSPGDTRGTEAFF
NA TRBV4-1 CASSQPTGWGANVLTF
few TRBV28 CASSPPGTSGSYEQYF
NA TRBV7-2 CASSLGQNTEAFF
NA TRBV27 CASRPTGAWEQYF
NA TRBV5-4 CASSPLAGETGELFF
NA TRBV25-1 CASSGPGNYSPLHF
few TRBV5-1 CASSFPGEDTQYF
NA TRBV10-3 CAARDDTEAFF
NA TRBV27 CASSLSRGQPSYNEQFF
NA TRBV5-1 CASSWAAGLQNTGELFF
NA TRBV6-4 CASSQLAGGVSEQYF
NA TRBV4-1 CASSQGRVNTEAFF
few TRBV6-1 CASIVASGTFFEQFF
NA TRBV20-1 CSARQWETQYF
few TRBV4-1 CASSQEGLAGVTNEQFF
NA TRBV11-2 CASSLGGRAPNTEAFF
NA TRBV5-4 CASSPDREGVYEQYF
few TRBV28 CASAWLAGRTDTQYF
NA TRBV19 CASSIDRGAYSNQPQHF
NA TRBV5-1 CASSLGPGEVTQYF
NA TRBV5-4 CASSLLGQGDGYTF
NA TRBV10-2 CASSPWSVDTDTQYF
NA TRBV5-6 CASSFRETQYF
NA TRBV19 CASSYQGQGSGNTIYF
NA TRBV12-5 CASGLYTTPNTEAFF
NA TRBV19 CASRTGVDQPQHF
NA TRBV2 CASDEGSTYDYTF
NA TRBV7-9 CASRARSQGAGANVLTF
few TRBV30 CAWSRGQGGFQPQHF